The next 9 T cell receptor beta chains were all read from a single sample in a study of T cell changes during pregnancy in multiple sclerosis. Method: immunoSEQ multiplex PCR; TCRdb's copy keeps in-frame clones and lacks some. The table shows 100,000 to 110,000 clones, with around 92% occurring only once. Source: peripheral blood, taken after pregnancy. These receptors were obtained from a female donor with multiple sclerosis, enrolled in a pregnancy study.

This clone was seen only a few times. The chain couples TRBV5-1 to TRBJ1-2, with TRBD1 as a possible D gene (5 bases). Germline V gene sequence: CDR1 SGHRS, CDR2 YFSETQ. CDR3 length: 13 amino acids. With 0 bases removed from V and 7 bases from J, the gap between germline ends came to 10 bases. CDR3: CASSLAGRSGYTF. The CDR3 nucleotides read TGCGCCAGCAGCTTGGCAGGGCGGAGTGGCTACACCTTC.

The V gene is TRBV4-1, the J gene TRBJ2-1; 9 nucleotides match TRBD2. The CDR3 contains 16 residues. V lost 4 bases, J lost 8 bases, and 12 bases stayed unmatched. The germline CDR1 and CDR2 sequences are MGHRA and YSYEKL. CDR3 loop: CASSPYLSGRRDEQFF. CDR3 in DNA: TGCGCCAGCAGCCCCTACCTGAGCGGGAGGCGTGATGAGCAGTTCTTC.

The chain has TRBV25-1 and TRBJ1-6; D unclear. CDR1 is MGHDK and CDR2 is SYGVNS in the germline V gene. Between the trimmed V and J ends, which lost 7 bases and 5 bases, there was a span of 9 bases. The CDR3 runs 13 residues. This CDR3 is CASTLTDNSPLHF. CDR3 in DNA: TGTGCCAGCACCTTAACGGATAATTCACCCCTCCACTTT.

J is TRBJ2-1 and V is TRBV10-3; 11 bases fit TRBD2. Germline CDR1 is ENHRY and CDR2 is SYGVKD. This CDR3 comprises 15 residues. Trimming took 0 bases from V and 7 from J; bases not matched to a gene: 2. In nucleotides, the CDR3 is TGTGCCATCAGTGAGTCAGCTAGCGGGAGGAATGAGCAGTTCTTC. Its translation: CAISESASGRNEQFF.

The chain uses TRBV21-1 and TRBJ2-3; the table names TRBD2, a call not compared with the DNA. TRBV21-1 is an annotated pseudogene. The CDR3 runs to 15 residues. The CDR3 loop reads CASREPPPGTDTQYF. In DNA form, the CDR3 reads TGTGCCAGCAGAGAGCCCCCCCCGGGCACAGATACGCAGTATTTT.

This chain links TRBV6-1 with TRBJ2-3, with D maybe TRBD1 (6 bases). The CDR3 consists of 15 residues. Between the trimmed V and J ends, which lost 8 bases and 4 bases, there was a span of 19 bases. CDR1 MNHNS and CDR2 SASEGT come from the germline V gene. As DNA, the CDR3 is TGTGCCAGCCTCGAAGGAACAGGGACGGCAGATACGCAGTATTTT. It is translated as CASLEGTGTADTQYF.

The J gene is TRBJ2-7, the V gene TRBV30; weak D call: TRBD2 (6 bases). The CDR3 runs 14 residues. Germline V gene lookup returns CDR1 GTSNPN and CDR2 SVGIG (reference sequence). V was shortened by 4 bases and J by 0 bases, with 13 bases between the two germline ends. The CDR3 DNA sequence: TGTGCCTGGACCACCGGGAGCCGCTCCTACGAGCAGTACTTC. Translated: CAWTTGSRSYEQYF.

This clone is a singleton in its sample. The chain combines TRBV2 with TRBJ1-2, with a weak D call TRBD1 (6 bases). CDR1 is SNHLY and CDR2 is FYNNEI in the germline V gene. The CDR3 consists of 14 residues. V lost 6 bases, J lost 3 bases, and 14 bases lay in between. The CDR3 protein is CASSPQGTDYGYTF. CDR3 in DNA: TGTGCCAGCAGCCCACAGGGTACCGACTATGGCTACACCTTC.

This chain links TRBV7-9 with TRBJ2-5, with 7 bases matching TRBD2. The CDR3 length is 15 residues. Germline CDR1 SEHNR, CDR2 FQNEAQ (reference sequence). Unmatched junction bases numbered 6, after V lost 3 bases and J lost 2 bases. The CDR3 here is CASSFGTSEQETQYF. The DNA of the CDR3 is TGTGCCAGCAGCTTTGGTACTAGCGAGCAAGAGACCCAGTACTTC.